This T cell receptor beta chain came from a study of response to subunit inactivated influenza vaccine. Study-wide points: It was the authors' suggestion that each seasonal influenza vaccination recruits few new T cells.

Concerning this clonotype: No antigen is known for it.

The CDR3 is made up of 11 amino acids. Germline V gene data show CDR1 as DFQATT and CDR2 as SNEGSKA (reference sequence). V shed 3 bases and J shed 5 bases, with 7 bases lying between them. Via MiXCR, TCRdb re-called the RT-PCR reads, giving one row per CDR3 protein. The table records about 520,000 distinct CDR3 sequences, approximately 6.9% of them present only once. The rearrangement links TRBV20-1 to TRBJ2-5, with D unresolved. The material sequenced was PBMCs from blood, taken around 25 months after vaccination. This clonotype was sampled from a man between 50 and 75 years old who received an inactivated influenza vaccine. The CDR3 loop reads CSASSRETQYF. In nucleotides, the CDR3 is TGCAGTGCTAGTTCACGCGAGACCCAGTACTTC.